These 21 T cell receptor beta chains were sequenced from one sample in a study of blood T cells in healthy people across ages (dated by TCRdb to the mid-2010s). The library relied on 5' RACE. Sequencing was performed on an Illumina HiSeq 2500. A second PCR of about 7 to 12 cycles was run with a J-beta primer mix and a sample-barcoded 5' primer. TCRdb handled the public reads itself, with Q25 trimming in fastp and clone calling in MiXCR, and kept productive beta chains. All rows with the same CDR3 protein become a single entry with the most common DNA and genes. The sample includes about 2 million distinct CDR3 sequences, with 40% to 55% observed a single time. The ten largest clones take up less than 2.5% of the sample. The sample was blood. The origin of the receptors is a woman in her forties in good health.

The V call is TRBV28, the J call TRBJ1-2; maybe TRBD1 (6 bases). Deletions cut 4 bases from V and 8 bases from J, with 11 bases between. The V gene's germline CDR1 is MDHEN and CDR2 SYDVKM. The CDR3 covers 12 residues. For the CDR3, the DNA is TGTGCCAGCAGTTCACAGGGAGAAGGCTACACCTTC. Encoded protein: CASSSQGEGYTF.

The chain has TRBV2 and TRBJ2-1; D remains unclear. This CDR3 comprises 13 residues. Germline CDR1 and CDR2: SNHLY and FYNNEI. The V and J ends lost 7 bases and 10 bases respectively, with 17 bases between them. For the CDR3, the DNA is TGTGCCAGCAACCGGAACGGACCGAGGGAGCAGTTCTTC. Amino acid sequence: CASNRNGPREQFF.

As regards this clonotype: A read error is possible here, since a much larger clone lies one base away. This chain connects TRBV7-2 to TRBJ2-7; D uncertain. The DNA end lines up better with TRBJ2-5; the J call may be wrong. This CDR3 contains 13 residues. Germline CDR1 reads SGHTA; CDR2 reads FQGNSA. CDR3 sequence: CASSEYTQGTQYF. CDR3 DNA sequence: TGTGCCAGCAGCGAGTACACACAAGGGACCCAGTACTTC.

This clonotype was picked up a small number of times. The rearrangement uses TRBV2 and TRBJ1-1; D is uncertain. Trimming removed 6 bases from V and 1 base from J, with 15 bases in between. The CDR3 loop spans 15 amino acids. Germline V CDR1 and CDR2: SNHLY, FYNNEI. CDR3 nucleotides: TGTGCCAGCAGAGAGTCAGGACGGGCGAACACTGAAGCTTTCTTT. It is translated as CASRESGRANTEAFF.

V and J are TRBV7-2 and TRBJ2-5; D might be TRBD1 or TRBD2, each matching 5 bases. The germline CDR1 and CDR2 sequences are SGHTA and FQGNSA. The CDR3 totals 13 residues. Trimming left V 4 bases short and J 10 bases short, with 16 bases between. CDR3 DNA sequence: TGTGCCAGCAGCTCCCCCTTTAGAGGGGACCAGTACTTC. Translated: CASSSPFRGDQYF.

Concerning this clonotype itself: At one end, the junction sequence differs from germline, possibly due to a read error. The CDR3 protein is CACSLGASTDTQYF. As DNA, the CDR3 is TGTGCCTGCAGCTTAGGTGCCAGCACAGATACGCAGTATTTT. This rearrangement joins TRBV7-8 to TRBJ2-3, with unresolved D. Per the germline V gene, CDR1 is SGHVS and CDR2 is FQNEAQ. This CDR3 has 14 amino acids.

The chain has TRBV2 and TRBJ2-6, with TRBD2 matching over 7 bases. The CDR3 runs to 15 residues. The germline CDR1 and CDR2 sequences are SNHLY and FYNNEI. The V segment lost 7 bases and the J segment 0 bases; nucleotides outside the gene matches: 3. The CDR3 DNA sequence: TGTGCCAGCAATGGGGGGGACTCTGGGGCCAACGTCCTGACTTTC. Amino acid sequence: CASNGGDSGANVLTF.

The rearrangement uses TRBV12-5 and TRBJ1-2, with a weak D call TRBD1 (5 bases). V lost 1 base and J 2 bases, leaving 14 bases between the germline ends. The CDR3 is 16 amino acids. In germline, CDR1 is LGHNT, CDR2 FRNRAP. In DNA form, the CDR3 reads TGTGCTAGTGGTTTGGCTACCGGGACTGGGAACTATGGCTACACCTTC. It yields the protein CASGLATGTGNYGYTF.

This clonotype was found a few times. CDR3 DNA: TGCAGCGTTGAAGGCCTACAGGGAGGCGGCTACAATGAGCAGTTCTTC. Protein: CSVEGLQGGGYNEQFF. The V call is TRBV29-1, the J call TRBJ2-1, with D perhaps given as TRBD1 or TRBD2 (6 bases each). The CDR3 has 16 amino acids. Germline V CDR1 and CDR2: SQVTM, ANQGSEA. Deletions cut 1 base from V and 3 bases from J, with 16 bases between.

The chain carries TRBV28 and TRBJ2-1, with TRBD1 as a possible D gene (5 bases). The ends were cut back, 8 bases at V and 4 bases at J, with 15 bases in the middle. The CDR3 totals 14 residues. Per germline, CDR1 MDHEN and CDR2 SYDVKM. DNA of the CDR3: TGTGCCAGCTGCAGGGCCCTCCTTTACAATGAGCAGTTCTTC. Amino acids: CASCRALLYNEQFF.

The chain carries TRBV27 and TRBJ2-1, with TRBD1 identical over 11 bases. The V gene's germline CDR1 is MNHEY and CDR2 SMNVEV (reference sequence). J lost 4 bases, V lost 7 bases, and 12 bases had no gene match. This CDR3 is built from 17 residues. The CDR3 DNA is TGTGCCAGCACCGGGACAGGGGGTTTCAGCCGATACAATGAGCAGTTCTTC. Protein product: CASTGTGGFSRYNEQFF.

This clonotype occurred a few times. The rearrangement joins TRBV12-3 or TRBV12-4 to TRBJ1-2; 7 nucleotides match TRBD1. With V trimmed by 6 bases and J by 4 bases, 8 bases remained unmatched. This CDR3 has 14 residues. The CDR3 here is CASRRTGDLYGYTF. The CDR3 coding sequence is TGTGCCAGCAGAAGGACAGGTGACCTCTATGGCTACACCTTC.

This chain joins TRBV7-9 and TRBJ2-3; 8 bases line up with TRBD2. CDR1 is SEHNR and CDR2 is FQNEAQ in the germline V gene (reference sequence). V trimming: 10 bases; J trimming: 2 bases; junction bases outside the gene matches: 8. The CDR3 totals 14 residues. This chain's CDR3 is CATPKRGNTDTQYF. In DNA form, the CDR3 reads TGTGCCACCCCCAAGCGGGGGAACACAGATACGCAGTATTTT.

This chain uses TRBV4-1 with TRBJ2-5; D assignment may be TRBD1 or TRBD2 (5 bases each). V was clipped by 1 base and J by 1 base, with 10 bases between them. The CDR3 is 15 amino acids. Germline V lookup: CDR1 MGHRA, CDR2 YSYEKL. The CDR3 region is CASSQGDRSQETQYF. In DNA form, the CDR3 reads TGCGCCAGCAGCCAAGGGGACCGAAGCCAAGAGACCCAGTACTTC.

The chain is built from TRBV20-1 and TRBJ2-5; 9 bases map to TRBD2. TRBJ2-7 explains the end of the DNA better; the J call may be wrong. The CDR3 runs to 14 residues. The germline gives CDR1 DFQATT, CDR2 SNEGSKA (reference sequence). As DNA, the CDR3 is TGCAGTGTATTAGGGCGGGGGGGTACCTACGAGCAGTACTTC. It translates to CSVLGRGGTYEQYF.

The chain joins TRBV7-2 to TRBJ1-2; D call uncertain. This CDR3 has 13 residues. Germline V gives CDR1 SGHTA, CDR2 FQGNSA. Trimming took 5 bases from V and 9 from J, leaving 16 bases between them. CDR3 DNA sequence: TGTGCCAGCAGCGCAACAAGGGCCCTTAGCTACACCTTC. The encoded protein is CASSATRALSYTF.

The chain links TRBV19 to TRBJ2-1, with 7 bases that match TRBD1. Germline V gene data show CDR1 as LNHDA and CDR2 as SQIVND (reference sequence). The CDR3 extends over 15 amino acids. Germline trimming cut 4 bases from V and 7 bases from J; bases unmatched to any gene: 10. The CDR3 DNA is TGTGCCAGTAGTAATCAGGGACGGGGACAGAATGAGCAGTTCTTC. Residues: CASSNQGRGQNEQFF.

The rearrangement uses TRBV2 and TRBJ2-1, with 9 bases aligning to TRBD1. Per germline, CDR1 SNHLY and CDR2 FYNNEI. The CDR3 extends over 17 amino acids. Unmatched junction bases numbered 9, after V lost 5 bases and J lost 1 base. The DNA of the CDR3 is TGTGCCAGCAGTTATCAGGTGGACAGGGGTTCCTACAATGAGCAGTTCTTC. As protein: CASSYQVDRGSYNEQFF.

This clonotype has only a few counts. The chain recombines TRBV7-2 with TRBJ2-1, with D possibly TRBD1 on 6 matching bases. This CDR3 has 15 amino acids. V was cut by 5 bases and J by 6 bases, with 17 bases left in between. Germline CDR1 and CDR2: SGHTA and FQGNSA. CDR3 in amino acids: CASSPRTVSSNEQFF. The CDR3 DNA reads TGTGCCAGCAGCCCTCGGACAGTAAGCTCCAATGAGCAGTTCTTC. Full variable domain (remainder filled in from reference TRBV7-2 and TRBJ2-1): GAGVSQSPSNKVTEKGKDVELRCDPISGHTALYWYRQSLGQGLEFLIYFQGNSAPDKSGLPSDRFSAERTGGSVSTLTIQRTQQEDSAVYLCASSPRTVSSNEQFFGPGTRLTVL.

This clonotype was observed a few times. The V gene is TRBV7-6, the J gene TRBJ2-7, with D perhaps assigned TRBD1 or TRBD2 (6 bases each). The ends were cut back, 6 bases at V and 1 base at J, with 16 bases in the middle. CDR1 SGHVS and CDR2 FNYEAQ come from the germline V gene. This CDR3 has 15 residues. CDR3 region: CASRPLQGRSYEQYF. In DNA, the CDR3 is TGTGCCAGCAGACCCCTCCAGGGGAGGTCCTACGAGCAGTACTTC. The entire variable domain, with the rest obtained from reference TRBV7-6 and TRBJ2-7, is as follows: GAGVSQSPRYKVTKRGQDVALRCDPISGHVSLYWYRQALGQGPEFLTYFNYEAQQDKSGLPNDRFSAERPEGSISTLTIQRTEQRDSAMYRCASRPLQGRSYEQYFGPGTRLTVT.

The rearrangement links TRBV4-1 to TRBJ1-4; 7 bases align to TRBD1. With 1 base clipped from V and 6 bases from J, the junction kept 5 bases outside the gene matches. The CDR3 sequence is 15 residues long. The germline V gene has CDR1 MGHRA and CDR2 YSYEKL. The DNA of the CDR3 is TGCGCCAGCAGCCAAGGGACAGGACCTCATGAAAAACTGTTTTTT. Its protein is CASSQGTGPHEKLFF.